Listed below are T cell receptor beta chains from one sample, sequenced in a study of blood T cell repertoires in COVID-19. Clones were read by immunoSEQ multiplex PCR, and TCRdb kept only the in-frame ones, dropping some. The sample shows approximately 390,000 clones, almost 90% of them seen only once. Material for sequencing was peripheral blood. The receptors were gathered from a man younger than 35 with active or convalescent COVID-19. Both conserved end residues are part of each CDR3. The D gene is left open where the match is weak.

TRBV5-5	15	TRBD1	TRBJ2-1	CASSSRDRGLVEQFF	TGTGCCAGCAGCAGCCGGGACAGGGGCCTGGTAGAGCAGTTCTTC
TRBV25-1	13	TRBD1	TRBJ2-7	CASKGQGRYEQYF	TGTGCCAGCAAAGGACAGGGTCGGTACGAGCAGTACTTC
TRBV30	14	-	TRBJ1-2	CAWSLRRANYGYTF	TGTGCCTGGAGCCTACGTCGAGCTAACTATGGCTACACCTTC
TRBV7-3	15	TRBD1	TRBJ2-7	CASSLQGQANYEQYF	TGTGCCAGCAGCTTACAGGGACAGGCAAACTACGAGCAGTACTTC
TRBV12-3/TRBV12-4	13	-	TRBJ1-2	CASSPTVSYGYTF	TGTGCCAGCAGTCCGACAGTTTCATATGGCTACACCTTC
TRBV5-5	17	TRBD1	TRBJ1-6	CASSANRDSRDNSPLHF	TGTGCCAGCAGCGCGAACCGGGACAGCAGGGATAATTCACCCCTCCACTTT
TRBV6-5	13	-	TRBJ2-2	CASSIQLTGELFF	TGTGCCAGCAGTATACAATTGACCGGGGAGCTGTTTTTT
TRBV24-1	14	-	TRBJ2-7	CATSTAENRGEQYF	TGTGCCACCAGTACGGCCGAAAACCGAGGGGAGCAGTACTTC
TRBV19	14	-	TRBJ2-6	CASSRGSGANVLTF	TGTGCCAGTAGCAGGGGCTCTGGGGCCAACGTGCTGACTTTC
TRBV29-1	14	TRBD2	TRBJ2-6	CSVGGDSGANVLTF	TGCAGCGTGGGAGGGGATTCTGGGGCCAACGTGCTGACTTTC
TRBV2	14	-	TRBJ2-7	CASSESMGHSEQYF	TGTGCCAGCAGTGAATCTATGGGACACTCCGAGCAGTACTTC
TRBV19	15	TRBD1	TRBJ2-7	CASSIGQGAIYEQYF	TGTGCCAGTAGTATAGGCCAGGGGGCGATCTACGAGCAGTACTTC
TRBV29-1	12	TRBD1	TRBJ1-4	CSGGQPNEKLFF	TGCAGCGGGGGACAGCCCAATGAAAAACTGTTTTTT
TRBV6-5	15	TRBD2	TRBJ2-7	CASSYRGRANYEQYF	TGTGCCAGCAGTTACCGCGGGAGGGCCAACTACGAGCAGTACTTC
TRBV27	18	TRBD1	TRBJ1-1	CASSLSKARTGGRTEAFF	TGTGCCAGCAGTTTATCCAAGGCCAGGACAGGGGGCCGCACTGAAGCTTTCTTT
TRBV24-1	16	TRBD2	TRBJ2-1	CATSVARGGSYNEQFF	TGTGCCACCAGTGTTGCCCGGGGAGGGTCTTACAATGAGCAGTTCTTC
TRBV6-1	13	-	TRBJ1-2	CASSEDQGDGYTF	TGTGCCAGCAGTGAGGACCAGGGTGATGGCTACACCTTC
TRBV7-2	12	TRBD1	TRBJ1-4	CASSRDSEKLFF	TGTGCCAGCAGCCGGGACAGTGAAAAACTGTTTTTT
TRBV12-3/TRBV12-4	13	-	TRBJ1-6	CASSLEGNSPLHF	TGTGCCAGCAGTTTAGAGGGGAATTCACCCCTCCACTTT
TRBV6-5	11	-	TRBJ2-5	CATGVSGTQYF	TGTGCCACCGGCGTCAGCGGGACCCAGTACTTC
TRBV27	15	-	TRBJ2-2	CASSPNRVSFEELFF	TGTGCCAGCAGTCCCAACAGGGTTAGTTTCGAGGAGCTGTTTTTT
TRBV27	14	-	TRBJ1-1	CASSLSTRSTEAFF	TGTGCCAGCAGTTTATCTACCCGTAGCACTGAAGCTTTCTTT
TRBV19	16	TRBD1	TRBJ1-5	CASSARTGQNNQPQHF	TGTGCCAGTAGTGCCCGGACAGGACAGAATAATCAGCCCCAGCATTTT
TRBV4-3	14	TRBD1	TRBJ2-2	CASSRDRFTGELFF	TGCGCCAGCAGCCGGGACAGATTCACCGGGGAGCTGTTTTTT
TRBV27	23	TRBD2	TRBJ2-5	CASLRPLPLGTSGILWGQETQYF	TGTGCCAGCCTACGACCTCTCCCCCTCGGGACTAGCGGGATCCTCTGGGGCCAAGAGACCCAGTACTTC
TRBV6-5	13	TRBD2	TRBJ2-1	CASTGGRRNEQFF	TGTGCCAGCACGGGCGGGAGACGAAATGAGCAGTTCTTC
TRBV28	16	TRBD1	TRBJ1-3	CASSPKGQISGNTIYF	TGTGCCAGCAGTCCAAAGGGACAGATCTCTGGAAACACCATATATTTT
TRBV11-3	16	-	TRBJ2-1	CASSLGSGLHYNEQFF	TGTGCCAGCAGCTTAGGGTCGGGACTCCATTACAATGAGCAGTTCTTC